These T cell receptor beta chains were read from a single sample in a study of OX40 agonist ivuxolimab in advanced cancers. The method was immunoSEQ multiplex PCR; TCRdb's version includes in-frame clones alone and lacks a portion of them. The repertoire holds 90,000 or so clones, with approximately 90% as singletons. The material was CD4+ or CD8+ T cells sorted from blood, obtained in a trial of the OX40 agonist ivuxolimab. These receptor sequences come from an adult with an advanced solid tumor such as melanoma, head and neck, liver or kidney cancer. The conserved cysteine and the conserved F or W are not part of the CDR3 here.

len	v_gene	j_gene	CDR3aa
16	TRBV5-1	TRBJ1-6	ASSLVPQGTEDNSPLH
13	TRBV7-6	TRBJ2-1	ASSSSSGFYNEQF
13	TRBV9	TRBJ1-4	ASSPRDRKNEKLF
15	TRBV7-9	TRBJ2-1	ASSPGLGGRAINEQF
15	TRBV5-1	TRBJ2-7	ASSLSLRAGEGYEQY
11	TRBV6-1	TRBJ2-4	ASSPDSSRPLY
13	TRBV2	TRBJ2-3	ASSLLAGGRDTQY
11	TRBV9	TRBJ2-7	ASSVRGQGEQY
9	TRBV19	TRBJ2-3	ASTTGDTQY
12	TRBV14	TRBJ1-6	ASSQDAVVPSLH
12	TRBV25-1	TRBJ2-1	ASDLGQGNNEQF
15	TRBV19	TRBJ2-3	ASSILSGGVYTDTQY
16	TRBV18	TRBJ2-1	ASSPLRRGGSSYNEQF
14	TRBV11-2	TRBJ2-7	ASSRPWQREYYEQY
12	TRBV11-3	TRBJ2-7	ASSQLAGPYEQY
12	TRBV7-2	TRBJ1-2	ASSGDRGDYGYT
13	TRBV18	TRBJ1-1	ASSPSAYADPEAF
14	TRBV19	TRBJ2-7	ASSRIPGQGNDEQY
10	TRBV7-3	TRBJ2-7	ASSLAQYEQY
13	TRBV27	TRBJ1-1	ASSLSRGWGTEAF
16	TRBV12-1	TRBJ1-3	ASSSPGHTIDSGNTIY
14	TRBV9	TRBJ2-1	ASSVVKGLSYNEQF
10	TRBV19	TRBJ2-7	ASADSTYEQY
14	TRBV7-3	TRBJ2-1	ASSLRASWGSNEQF
11	TRBV29-1	TRBJ1-2	SVEGNRDYGYT
13	TRBV19	TRBJ1-3	ASLDWNLPGNTIY
15	TRBV5-1	TRBJ2-2	ASSLRLAGGQSGELF